This T cell receptor (beta chain) is from a study of blood T cell repertoires in COVID-19. Study details: Acute and convalescent COVID-19 specimens originated in the United States, Italy and Spain. In each case, the material was cDNA or gDNA derived from T cells, B-cell-depleted T cells, or PBMCs.

Authors' methods: How many nucleated cells were present was estimated from reference gene primer amplification. Assay: immunoSEQ multiplex PCR; the TCRdb copy retains only in-frame clones and omits some. The DNA gave D and trimming, while V, J and clone size come from that table. The sample has about 71,000 clones, more than 65% seen once; the top ten hold around 28%. There are 14 residues in the CDR3. Germline assignment: CDR1 SGHNT and CDR2 YENEEA. V gave up 1 base and J gave up 1 base, with 4 bases separating them. This chain joins TRBV11-3 and TRBJ2-2; D is unresolved. Sequencing input: peripheral blood. The sequence came from an elderly woman with active or convalescent COVID-19. CDR3 in amino acids: CASSLGQNTGELFF. The CDR3 DNA is TGTGCCAGCAGCTTAGGGCAGAACACCGGGGAGCTGTTTTTT.